This T cell receptor beta chain stems from a study of CXCR3-negative and CXCR3-positive naive CD8 T cells. Study in general: The dataset comprises about 150 million TRB reads in total, with about 1.5 +/- 0.3 million reads per library. Findings and caveats of the study: Sequencing showed both naive subsets with comparably high diversity, and memory CD8+ cells much lower.

Details on this clonotype: Antigen specificity is unknown.

5' RACE that incorporated UMI labels was used to prepare the TRB cDNA libraries. TCRdb re-called the 5' RACE reads and catalogs CDR3 proteins one per entry, DNA excluded. Listed are tens of thousands of distinct CDR3 sequences; approximately 7.7% falls within the top ten. The CDR3 runs to 14 residues. CDR1 and CDR2 from the germline V gene are LNHNV and YYDKDF (reference sequence). The sequenced sample consisted of memory CD8+ T cells from blood. The chain combines TRBV15 with TRBJ2-7; TCRdb indicates TRBD1, and absent DNA this call remains unverified. The sequence was obtained from a human donor in good health. Some clones in this sample may be carry-over from other donors' samples. Here the CDR3 reads CATSGGTANYEQYF.